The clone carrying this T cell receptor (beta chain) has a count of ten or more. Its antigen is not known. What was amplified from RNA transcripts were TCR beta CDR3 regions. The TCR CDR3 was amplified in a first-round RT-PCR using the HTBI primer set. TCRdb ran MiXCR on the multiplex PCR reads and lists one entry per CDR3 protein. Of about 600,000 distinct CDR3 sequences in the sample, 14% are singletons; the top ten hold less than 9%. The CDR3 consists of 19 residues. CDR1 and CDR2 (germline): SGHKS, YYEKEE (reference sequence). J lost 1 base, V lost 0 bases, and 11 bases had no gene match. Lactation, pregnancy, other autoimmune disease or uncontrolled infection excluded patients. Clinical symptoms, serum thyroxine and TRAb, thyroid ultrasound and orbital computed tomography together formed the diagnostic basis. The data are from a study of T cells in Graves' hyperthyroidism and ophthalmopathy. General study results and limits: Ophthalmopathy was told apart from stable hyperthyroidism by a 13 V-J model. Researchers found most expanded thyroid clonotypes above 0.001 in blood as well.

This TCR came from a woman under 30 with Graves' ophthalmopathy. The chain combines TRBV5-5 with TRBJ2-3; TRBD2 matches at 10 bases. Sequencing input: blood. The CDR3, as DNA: TGTGCCAGCAGCTTGGAAACTAGCGGGATACTATATGGCACAGATACGCAGTATTTT. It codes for CASSLETSGILYGTDTQYF.